The 5 T cell receptor beta chains in this list originate from one sample, sequenced in a study of T cell repertoires in cytomegalovirus infection. From the reads, TCRdb called clonotypes with MiXCR, one entry per CDR3 protein. The sample has about 150,000 distinct CDR3 sequences; over 15% are singletons. Sequencing input: CD8+ T cells from PBMCs. These receptor sequences come from a human donor in good health (CMV status not recorded). Some clones in this sample may be carry-over from other donors' samples.

This clonotype appeared a few times. The chain carries TRBV4-3 and TRBJ1-1; D may be TRBD1 (5 bases). The CDR3 loop spans 14 amino acids. Trimming took 5 bases from V and 6 from J, leaving 16 bases between them. From germline, CDR1 is LGHNA and CDR2 YSLEER. This CDR3 reads CASSNGIWDAEAFF. The CDR3 DNA reads TGCGCCAGCAGCAACGGGATCTGGGACGCTGAAGCTTTCTTT.

In its sample, this clonotype was seen a few times. J is TRBJ2-5 and V is TRBV29-1; 8 positions match TRBD2. CDR1 is SQVTM and CDR2 is ANQGSEA in the germline V gene. The CDR3 runs 15 residues. The J segment lost 0 bases and the V segment lost 3 bases, leaving 6 bases of the junction unmatched. The CDR3 sequence is CSVDQSGRNQETQYF. For the CDR3, the DNA is TGCAGCGTTGATCAGAGCGGGAGAAACCAAGAGACCCAGTACTTC. Based on the CDR3 plus reference TRBV29-1 and TRBJ2-5, the full variable domain is SAVISQKPSRDICQRGTSLTIQCQVDSQVTMMFWYRQQPGQSLTLIATANQGSEATYESGFVIDKFPISRPNLTFSTLTVSNMSPEDSSIYLCSVDQSGRNQETQYFGPGTRLLVL.

This clonotype has ten or more counts. The chain is built from TRBV7-8 and TRBJ2-7; 9 bases map to TRBD1. After removal of 8 bases from V and 2 bases from J, the junction contained 7 bases not matched to a gene. Germline CDR1 SGHVS, CDR2 FQNEAQ. The CDR3 is 14 residues long. Here the CDR3 reads CASRSGTGPYEQYF. CDR3 nucleotide sequence: TGTGCCAGCCGCTCCGGGACAGGGCCCTACGAGCAGTACTTC.

The V gene is TRBV6-2 or TRBV6-3, the J gene TRBJ2-7, with D unclear. Deletions cut 1 base from V and 6 bases from J, with 7 bases between. The CDR3 has 12 amino acids. The V gene's germline CDR1 is MNHEY and CDR2 SVGEGT. The CDR3 loop is CASSYYSVEQYF. Here the CDR3 DNA reads TGTGCCAGCAGTTACTATTCCGTCGAGCAGTACTTC.

This clonotype came up once. The chain couples TRBV4-3 to TRBJ2-1, with D perhaps matching TRBD2 (5 bases). Trimming took 0 bases from V and 4 from J, leaving 16 bases between them. The CDR3 extends over 17 amino acids. Germline CDR1 and CDR2: LGHNA and YSLEER. The CDR3 protein is CASSQDPPSAGYNEQFF. CDR3 in DNA: TGCGCCAGCAGCCAAGACCCCCCCTCGGCGGGTTACAATGAGCAGTTCTTC.